One and the same sample provided the 26 T cell receptor beta chains below, sequenced in a study of cytomegalovirus exposure and HLA in healthy donors. It was with 60 Vbeta and 13 Jbeta primers that the PCR ran. This table comes from immunoSEQ multiplex PCR, and its TCRdb copy is limited to in-frame clones, with some not included. The sample includes approximately 290,000 clones, around 80% seen only once; the top ten take roughly 0.3%. Sequencing was performed on PBMCs. These receptor sequences come from a girl aged 2-10 years in good health and CMV-seronegative.

This clone has a handful of counts. The chain carries TRBV7-3 and TRBJ2-2, with D maybe TRBD1 (5 bases). Germline CDR1 SGHTA, CDR2 FQGTGA. The length of the CDR3 is 15 residues. Trimming cost V 2 bases and J 5 bases, with 12 bases left between them. CDR3 bases: TGTGCCAGCAGCTTAGGATTCAGGGCTACCGGGGAGCTGTTTTTT. It is translated as CASSLGFRATGELFF.

The CDR3 is CASSRLAGARNEQFF. CDR3 nucleotide sequence: TGTGCCAGTAGCCGACTAGCGGGAGCGCGCAATGAGCAGTTCTTC. This rearrangement joins TRBV19 to TRBJ2-1, with TRBD2 matching over 12 bases. V was clipped by 6 bases and J by 6 bases; unmatched bases: 6. Germline V gene sequence: CDR1 LNHDA, CDR2 SQIVND (reference sequence). CDR3 length equals 15 residues.

The rearrangement links TRBV7-9 to TRBJ1-2; the D is unclear. V lost 10 bases and J 2 bases, leaving 14 bases between the germline ends. Germline-derived CDR1 and CDR2 are SEHNR and FQNEAQ (reference sequence). The CDR3 extends over 13 amino acids. The CDR3 DNA follows: TGTGCCACCGGGAAGCGGGCCAACTATGGCTACACCTTC. This encodes CATGKRANYGYTF.

J is TRBJ1-4 and V is TRBV28; no clear D gene. CDR1 and CDR2 (germline): MDHEN, SYDVKM. Trimming stripped 6 bases from V and 8 bases from J, with 4 bases between. The CDR3 is made up of 10 amino acids. In DNA, the CDR3 is TGTGCCAGCAGGTCAGAAAAACTGTTTTTT. This sequence encodes CASRSEKLFF.

V is TRBV7-6 and J is TRBJ1-4, with D perhaps matching TRBD1 (5 bases). The CDR3 spans 16 residues. Germline V gives CDR1 SGHVS, CDR2 FNYEAQ. V was cut by 2 bases and J by 8 bases, with 18 bases left in between. The CDR3 DNA reads TGTGCCAGCAGCTTATTTGGTGAAAGGGGTAGCGAAAAACTGTTTTTT. It specifies CASSLFGERGSEKLFF.

DNA of the CDR3: TGTGCCAGCAGTTTATATTCTTTTGGGACAGGGATGGGGGGTAATGAAAAACTGTTTTTT. Amino acid sequence: CASSLYSFGTGMGGNEKLFF. V is TRBV28 and J is TRBJ1-4, with 9 bases matching TRBD1. The CDR3 contains 20 residues. V lost 1 base to trimming and J lost 4 bases; unmatched junction nucleotides: 16. CDR1 is MDHEN, CDR2 SYDVKM, per germline. The variable domain in full, with the rest retrieved from reference TRBV28 and TRBJ1-4, is DVKVTQSSRYLVKRTGEKVFLECVQDMDHENMFWYRQDPGLGLRLIYFSYDVKMKEKGDIPEGYSVSREKKERFSLILESASTNQTSMYLCASSLYSFGTGMGGNEKLFFGSGTQLSVL.

This clone was seen a handful of times. The V gene is TRBV7-9, the J gene TRBJ1-1; the D gene is possibly TRBD1 (5 bases). This CDR3 is built from 14 residues. Trimming pared 5 bases from V and 1 base from J, leaving 11 bases between. In germline, CDR1 is SEHNR, CDR2 FQNEAQ (reference sequence). CDR3 DNA sequence: TGTGCCAGCAGCCCCATAGGGGAGAACACTGAAGCTTTCTTT. Amino acids: CASSPIGENTEAFF.

This sequence joins TRBV5-1 and TRBJ2-1; 11 bases match TRBD2. CDR3 length: 19 residues. The V segment lost 5 bases and the J segment 0 bases; nucleotides outside the gene matches: 13. Germline-derived CDR1 and CDR2 are SGHRS and YFSETQ. The CDR3, as DNA: TGCGCCAGCAGAGCCCCGGGACTAGCGGAGACGAGCTCCTACAATGAGCAGTTCTTC. Translated: CASRAPGLAETSSYNEQFF.

The V call is TRBV18, the J call TRBJ1-4, with D unresolved. The CDR3 extends over 13 amino acids. Germline V CDR1 and CDR2: KGHSH, LQKENI. The germline V and J ends were trimmed by 2 bases and 5 bases, with 6 bases remaining between them. DNA of the CDR3: TGTGCCAGCTCACCATCAGTAAATGAAAAACTGTTTTTT. Amino acids: CASSPSVNEKLFF.

Only one count was recorded for this clone. The chain joins TRBV28 to TRBJ2-2, with D unresolved. Germline V gene sequence: CDR1 MDHEN, CDR2 SYDVKM. This CDR3 comprises 14 residues. The germline V and J ends were trimmed by 3 bases and 1 base, with 6 bases remaining between them. Here the CDR3 reads CASSFYRNTGELFF. The CDR3 nucleotides read TGTGCCAGCAGTTTTTATAGGAACACCGGGGAGCTGTTTTTT.

The chain is built from TRBV28 and TRBJ2-1, with D possibly TRBD2 on 5 matching bases. Germline CDR1 MDHEN, CDR2 SYDVKM. Trimming took 2 bases from V and 9 from J, leaving 14 bases between them. The CDR3 has 14 amino acids. The CDR3 here is CASSLGGSRAEQFF. The CDR3 DNA reads TGTGCCAGCAGTTTAGGTGGGAGCCGCGCTGAGCAGTTCTTC.

This clone was counted between two and nine times. The chain is built from TRBV7-6 and TRBJ2-1, with 10 bases aligning to TRBD2. Trimming at V came to 4 bases and at J to 0 bases, leaving 9 bases not matched to a gene. This CDR3 contains 18 residues. Germline CDR1 and CDR2: SGHVS and FNYEAQ. The CDR3 DNA follows: TGTGCCAGCAGCTCGAGCGGGAGGGCCCTAAGCTCCTACAATGAGCAGTTCTTC. This codes for CASSSSGRALSSYNEQFF. The variable domain in full, completed from reference TRBV7-6 and TRBJ2-1, reads GAGVSQSPRYKVTKRGQDVALRCDPISGHVSLYWYRQALGQGPEFLTYFNYEAQQDKSGLPNDRFSAERPEGSISTLTIQRTEQRDSAMYRCASSSSGRALSSYNEQFFGPGTRLTVL.

The gene calls are TRBV28 and TRBJ1-1, with a tentative D call TRBD1 (5 bases). The CDR3 sequence is 12 residues long. The V end was cut by 6 bases, the J end by 10 bases, with 15 bases between. Germline assignment: CDR1 MDHEN and CDR2 SYDVKM. The CDR3 spells CASSEPPGGAFF. DNA of the CDR3: TGTGCCAGCAGCGAGCCGCCGGGGGGAGCTTTCTTT.

This clone turned up a few times. The chain employs TRBV11-2 and TRBJ2-5, with 10 bases identical to TRBD2. CDR1 and CDR2 from the germline V gene are SGHAT and FQNNGV. This CDR3 comprises 19 residues. With 1 base clipped from V and 2 bases from J, the junction kept 13 bases outside the gene matches. The CDR3 spells CASSLVTWGSGGPQETQYF. CDR3 in DNA: TGTGCCAGCAGCTTAGTTACTTGGGGTAGCGGGGGGCCGCAAGAGACCCAGTACTTC. Looking up the rest from reference TRBV11-2 and TRBJ2-5 gives the full variable domain: EAGVAQSPRYKIIEKRQSVAFWCNPISGHATLYWYQQILGQGPKLLIQFQNNGVVDDSQLPKDRFSAERLKGVDSTLKIQPAKLEDSAVYLCASSLVTWGSGGPQETQYFGPGTRLLVL.

The V call is TRBV6-5, the J call TRBJ2-3; 8 bases are a match to TRBD1. Germline V CDR1 and CDR2: MNHEY, SVGAGI. The CDR3 length is 16 residues. Unmatched junction bases numbered 6, after V lost 2 bases and J lost 2 bases. The CDR3 protein is CASSYRPDRVTDTQYF. DNA of the CDR3: TGTGCCAGCAGTTACCGCCCGGACAGGGTCACAGATACGCAGTATTTT.

The chain combines TRBV7-9 with TRBJ2-1, with D possibly TRBD1 on 6 matching bases. The germline V gene encodes CDR1 SEHNR and CDR2 FQNEAQ (reference sequence). Trimming cost V 7 bases and J 8 bases, with 18 bases left between them. This CDR3 comprises 14 residues. The CDR3 nucleotides are TGTGCCAGCACGGGACAAAAGGGTCCAGATGAGCAGTTCTTC. Translated, it gives CASTGQKGPDEQFF.

V and J are TRBV28 and TRBJ2-1; D may be TRBD1 (5 bases). This CDR3 is built from 16 residues. The V end was cut by 3 bases, the J end by 0 bases, with 12 bases between. Germline CDR1 is MDHEN and CDR2 is SYDVKM. The CDR3 DNA sequence: TGTGCCAGCAGTTTCGTTGACAGACGCTCCTACAATGAGCAGTTCTTC. Translation: CASSFVDRRSYNEQFF.

Written as DNA, the CDR3 is TGTGCCAGCAGCGTAGGGGGACTAGCGGGGGGTCGCGAGCAGTACTTC. This gives the protein CASSVGGLAGGREQYF. V usage is TRBV9 and J usage is TRBJ2-7; 15 nucleotides match TRBD2. After removal of 0 bases from V and 6 bases from J, the junction contained 4 bases not matched to a gene. The CDR3 spans 16 residues. The germline gives CDR1 SGDLS, CDR2 YYNGEE. The entire variable domain, with the rest obtained from reference TRBV9 and TRBJ2-7, is as follows: DSGVTQTPKHLITATGQRVTLRCSPRSGDLSVYWYQQSLDQGLQFLIQYYNGEERAKGNILERFSAQQFPDLHSELNLSSLELGDSALYFCASSVGGLAGGREQYFGPGTRLTVT.

The rearrangement uses TRBV30 and TRBJ2-1; D call uncertain. From germline, CDR1 is GTSNPN and CDR2 SVGIG (reference sequence). The V end was cut by 2 bases, the J end by 0 bases, with 8 bases between. The CDR3 extends over 14 amino acids. CDR3 DNA sequence: TGTGCCTGGAGTATGGGCGTCTCCTACAATGAGCAGTTCTTC. Protein product: CAWSMGVSYNEQFF.

The chain employs TRBV18 and TRBJ2-7, with D perhaps matching TRBD1 (5 bases). The length of the CDR3 is 12 residues. Germline V CDR1 and CDR2: KGHSH, LQKENI. Trimming shortened V by 5 bases and J by 4 bases, and 9 bases separated the two germline ends. As DNA, the CDR3 is TGTGCCAGCTCATCCCAGGGTTACGAGCAGTACTTC. Amino acid sequence: CASSSQGYEQYF.

The chain's CDR3 is CASSAQGLQYF. As DNA, the CDR3 is TGTGCCAGCAGCGCGCAGGGACTCCAGTACTTC. This chain links TRBV5-6 with TRBJ2-5, with a weak D call TRBD2 (6 bases). Germline V CDR1 and CDR2: SGHDT, YYEEEE. CDR3 length: 11 residues. Trimming cost V 4 bases and J 10 bases, with 11 bases left between them.

J is TRBJ1-5 and V is TRBV4-2; D gene unclear. Germline CDR1 and CDR2: LGHNA and YNFKEQ. This CDR3 has 13 amino acids. V lost 2 bases to trimming and J lost 5 bases, with 7 bases between them. The CDR3 sequence is CASSQQVDQPQHF. In DNA form, the CDR3 reads TGTGCCAGCAGCCAACAGGTTGATCAGCCCCAGCATTTT.

The chain employs TRBV11-2 and TRBJ1-5; weak D call: TRBD1 (6 bases). V was cut by 5 bases and J by 1 base, with 18 bases left in between. The CDR3 loop spans 17 amino acids. In germline, CDR1 is SGHAT, CDR2 FQNNGV. The CDR3 sequence is CASSSGGGTQSNQPQHF. CDR3 coding DNA: TGTGCCAGCAGCAGCGGGGGGGGCACGCAAAGCAATCAGCCCCAGCATTTT. Using reference TRBV11-2 and TRBJ1-5 for the parts outside the CDR3, the full variable domain is EAGVAQSPRYKIIEKRQSVAFWCNPISGHATLYWYQQILGQGPKLLIQFQNNGVVDDSQLPKDRFSAERLKGVDSTLKIQPAKLEDSAVYLCASSSGGGTQSNQPQHFGDGTRLSIL.

This clone was seen more than once but under ten times. CDR3 region: CAWSVYSGGAETQYF. CDR3 nucleotide sequence: TGTGCCTGGAGTGTATATAGCGGGGGGGCAGAGACCCAGTACTTC. The V gene is TRBV30, the J gene TRBJ2-5, with 11 bases matching TRBD2. In germline, CDR1 is GTSNPN, CDR2 SVGIG (reference sequence). V trimming: 0 bases; J trimming: 4 bases; junction bases outside the gene matches: 4. The CDR3 spans 15 residues.

V gene TRBV4-1 combines with J gene TRBJ1-4, with 7 bases identical to TRBD1. This CDR3 region has 14 residues. V gave up 2 bases and J gave up 8 bases; unmatched junction bases: 5. CDR1 is MGHRA, CDR2 YSYEKL, per germline. This CDR3 reads CASSQTGEFEKLFF. The CDR3 nucleotides read TGCGCCAGCAGCCAAACAGGGGAGTTCGAAAAACTGTTTTTT.

This chain links TRBV5-1 with TRBJ1-1; 8 bases are a match to TRBD1. The CDR3 runs to 13 residues. J gave up 0 bases and V 8 bases, and 3 bases lay outside the gene matches. Germline loops: CDR1 SGHRS, CDR2 YFSETQ. CDR3 sequence reads: CARVDRVNTEAFF. The DNA for the CDR3 is TGCGCCAGGGTGGACAGGGTGAACACTGAAGCTTTCTTT.